The 18 T cell receptor beta chains below all came from one sample that was sequenced in a study of CD8+CD57+ T cells in acquired aplastic anemia. CD8+CD57+ cell expansion, shown by flow cytometry, had occurred in the patients selected for sequencing. Using genomic DNA as the template, TCR beta VDJ and CDR3 profiling was carried out. In TCRdb, the reads were re-called with MiXCR into one record per CDR3 protein. Of around 290,000 distinct CDR3 sequences in the sample, about three fifths were seen once. Sample: sorted CD4+, CD8+, or CD8+CD57+ T cells (not recorded which) from PBMCs. The receptors derive from a human donor with aplastic anemia.

This chain connects TRBV20-1 to TRBJ2-2; D is unresolved. With 3 bases removed from V and 3 bases from J, the gap between germline ends came to 11 bases. Germline-derived CDR1 and CDR2 are DFQATT and SNEGSKA (reference sequence). This CDR3 comprises 14 residues. CDR3 residues: CSASTGSDTGELFF. The CDR3 bases are TGCAGTGCTAGTACGGGCAGTGACACCGGGGAGCTGTTTTTT.

The J gene is TRBJ1-4, the V gene TRBV20-1; D not certain. Trimming cost V 1 base and J 3 bases, with 9 bases left between them. Per the germline V gene, CDR1 is DFQATT and CDR2 is SNEGSKA (reference sequence). This CDR3 is 14 amino acids long. CDR3 in DNA: TGCAGTGCTAGAGCCCTGGAAGCTAATGAAAAACTGTTTTTT. Translated: CSARALEANEKLFF.

This clonotype was recorded many times. This chain uses TRBV13 with TRBJ1-4, with D tentatively TRBD1 (6 bases). Between the trimmed V and J ends, which lost 0 bases and 8 bases, there was a span of 10 bases. Germline V gene data show CDR1 as PRHDT and CDR2 as FYEKMQ (reference sequence). This CDR3 is 14 amino acids long. The CDR3 DNA reads TGTGCCAGCAGCTTAGGGGGGGGCTCGGAAAAACTGTTTTTT. As protein: CASSLGGGSEKLFF.

On this clonotype: In this CDR3 the conserved last residue, phenylalanine or tryptophan, is missing, so a read error is likely. The chain employs TRBV14 and TRBJ2-7; D possibly corresponds to TRBD1 (5 bases). Germline loops: CDR1 SGHDN, CDR2 FVKESK. CDR3 length: 13 amino acids. V lost 0 bases, J lost 9 bases, and 12 bases lay in between. CDR3 sequence: CASSQDPRAGQYL. Here the CDR3 DNA reads TGTGCCAGCAGCCAAGATCCCAGGGCCGGGCAGTACCTC.

In its sample, this clonotype was seen many times. The chain employs TRBV5-1 and TRBJ2-2; 8 nucleotides match TRBD2. There are 17 residues in the CDR3. With 5 bases clipped from V and 0 bases from J, the junction kept 9 bases outside the gene matches. The germline V gene encodes CDR1 SGHRS and CDR2 YFSETQ. In nucleotides, the CDR3 is TGCGCCAGCAGATCTAGCGGGTTGAAAACGAACACCGGGGAGCTGTTTTTT. It specifies CASRSSGLKTNTGELFF.

This chain connects TRBV14 to TRBJ2-3; 12 nucleotides line up with TRBD2. Germline-derived CDR1 and CDR2 are SGHDN and FVKESK. The trim removed 2 bases at V and 2 bases at J, leaving 5 bases unmatched. The CDR3 is made up of 17 amino acids. The DNA for the CDR3 is TGTGCCAGCAGCCAATTGCTAGCGGGAGGGCCCACAGATACGCAGTATTTT. Amino acid sequence: CASSQLLAGGPTDTQYF.

The rearrangement uses TRBV7-4 and TRBJ1-1; D gene ambiguous. From germline, CDR1 is SGHVT and CDR2 SQSDAQ. The CDR3 totals 11 residues. Trimming pared 5 bases from V and 5 bases from J, leaving 6 bases between. The CDR3 DNA follows: TGTGCCAGCAGCCTATTGACTGAAGCTTTCTTT. Protein: CASSLLTEAFF.

Comments on this clonotype: This CDR3 fails to terminate in the conserved phenylalanine or tryptophan, so it likely reflects a read error. V is TRBV7-3 and J is TRBJ1-2; 8 bases align to TRBD1. CDR3 length equals 14 residues. The germline V gene has CDR1 SGHTA and CDR2 FQGTGA. Trimming removed 2 bases from V and 8 bases from J; junction bases left unmatched: 7. The CDR3 protein is CASSLDQGARGYTS. The CDR3 coding sequence is TGTGCCAGCAGCTTAGACCAGGGGGCGCGCGGCTACACCTCC.

The V and J genes are TRBV24-1 and TRBJ2-2; tentatively, D is TRBD1 (5 bases). Trimming shortened V by 6 bases and J by 4 bases, and 8 bases separated the two germline ends. The V gene's germline CDR1 is KGHDR and CDR2 SFDVKD. The CDR3 is made up of 13 amino acids. CDR3 protein: CATSPGFTGELFF. In DNA, the CDR3 is TGTGCCACCAGTCCAGGGTTCACCGGGGAGCTGTTTTTT.

For this clonotype: A read error may produce the germline difference seen at one junction end. The gene calls are TRBV7-3 and TRBJ2-2; 8 bases fit TRBD2. Germline V gives CDR1 SGHTA, CDR2 FQGTGA. The CDR3 length is 12 residues. CDR3 in amino acids: CASSLNSGELSF. CDR3 coding DNA: TGTGCCAGCAGCTTGAATAGCGGGGAGCTGTCTTTT.

There are many counts of this clonotype. One junction end does not reproduce the germline sequence, and a read error may be involved. V gene TRBV19 combines with J gene TRBJ1-1, with 9 bases identical to TRBD1. The CDR3 sequence is 13 residues long. Germline V lookup: CDR1 LNHDA, CDR2 SQIVND (reference sequence). This CDR3 reads CASSTGGNTEAFF. The CDR3 coding sequence is TGCGCCAGTTCGACAGGGGGGAACACTGAAGCTTTCTTT.

This clonotype was counted ten times or more. This chain uses TRBV5-1 with TRBJ2-1; 9 nucleotides agree with TRBD2. Germline assignment: CDR1 SGHRS and CDR2 YFSETQ. The CDR3 is 15 residues long. J lost 5 bases, V lost 1 base, and 4 bases had no gene match. CDR3 in DNA: TGCGCCAGCAGCTTGCGCCTAGCGGGGAACAATGAGCAGTTCTTC. This gives the protein CASSLRLAGNNEQFF.

The table lists this clonotype with many counts. V usage is TRBV10-3 and J usage is TRBJ2-1, with 8 bases aligning to TRBD2. V shed 4 bases and J 7 bases; nucleotides not matched to a gene: 9. Germline V gene data show CDR1 as ENHRY and CDR2 as SYGVKD. The CDR3 has 15 residues. The CDR3, as DNA: TGTGCCATCAGTGGGGAACGGGGGGGCTCGAATGAGCAGTTCTTC. Protein sequence: CAISGERGGSNEQFF.

The V call is TRBV7-2, the J call TRBJ1-5; D remains ambiguous. The CDR3 runs 15 residues. V was clipped by 5 bases and J by 4 bases, with 15 bases between them. CDR1 is SGHTA and CDR2 is FQGNSA in the germline V gene. CDR3 DNA: TGTGCCAGCAGCGGCCAGATGATGACGAATCAGCCCCAGCATTTT. This codes for CASSGQMMTNQPQHF.

The J gene is TRBJ2-7, the V gene TRBV29-1; D not resolved. V lost 6 bases and J lost 0, with 9 bases in between. This CDR3 region has 12 residues. CDR1 and CDR2 from the germline V gene are SQVTM and ANQGSEA. For the CDR3, the DNA is TGCAGCGTCCTCAACATCTCCTACGAGCAGTACTTC. Residues: CSVLNISYEQYF.

V is TRBV28 and J is TRBJ2-3; 9 nucleotides line up with TRBD2. The CDR3 sequence is 16 residues long. Trimming at V came to 3 bases and at J to 4 bases, leaving 8 bases not matched to a gene. Per germline, CDR1 MDHEN and CDR2 SYDVKM. The DNA for the CDR3 is TGTGCCAGCAGTTTGGTAGCGGGGGCTGGGGCAGATACGCAGTATTTT. Its protein product is CASSLVAGAGADTQYF.

This clonotype was detected ten times or more. The CDR3 DNA follows: TGTGCCAGTAGTATGGCGGGAGTTTATACCGGGGAGCTGTTTTTT. It yields the protein CASSMAGVYTGELFF. The chain combines TRBV19 with TRBJ2-2; TRBD2 matches 7 bases. The length of the CDR3 is 15 residues. Germline CDR1 and CDR2: LNHDA and SQIVND (reference sequence). The ends lost 3 bases at V and 5 bases at J; junction bases unmatched: 6.

V is TRBV7-9 and J is TRBJ2-2, with 9 nucleotides matching TRBD1. Trimming took 4 bases from V and 6 from J; bases not matched to a gene: 18. There are 19 residues in the CDR3. The germline V gene has CDR1 SEHNR and CDR2 FQNEAQ (reference sequence). In nucleotides, the CDR3 is TGTGCCAGCAGCTCTCGTCCGGGACAGGGCCTTATGAGGGCCGGGGAGCTGTTTTTT. Its protein product is CASSSRPGQGLMRAGELFF. Variable domain in full (rest from reference TRBV7-9 and TRBJ2-2): DTGVSQNPRHKITKRGQNVTFRCDPISEHNRLYWYRQTLGQGPEFLTYFQNEAQLEKSRLLSDRFSAERPKGSFSTLEIQRTEQGDSAMYLCASSSRPGQGLMRAGELFFGEGSRLTVL.